This entry is about one T cell receptor beta chain. The table lists this clone with a count of one. Its antigen target is currently unknown. Base qualities were left out, and no much larger clone turns up one base away. The CDR1 and CDR2 encoded by the germline V gene (reference sequence) are LGHDT and YNNKEL. The cysteine opens and the valine closes a CDR3 of 14 amino acids. The CDR3 DNA has 42 bases and is translated from base 1. At the junction V is shortened by 5 bases and J by 6 bases, with 17 bases in between. This specimen comes from a study of blood T cell repertoires in COVID-19 (dated by TCRdb to the early 2020s). Background for the entire study: Samples from collaborators originated in the United States, Italy and Spain and spanned both the acute and convalescent phases of COVID-19. Nearly every sample came with metadata listing a de-identified subject ID, COVID-19 status, age in years and sex. Where HLA class I and class II types were available, the types were taken from metadata supplied by the sample provider, not from assay-based typing. The prospective study material was composed of cDNA or gDNA derived from T cells, B-cell-depleted T cells, or PBMCs. The repertoires were made available in a free public database intended to serve as a resource for research on the immune response to SARS-CoV-2. Samples came from the ongoing ImmuneRACE study (first 160 participants) plus 1,254 subjects from 6 global collaborators. Deeply sampled blood TCRbeta repertoires from subjects exposed to, actively infected with, or recovered from COVID-19 were included in the dataset.

TCRbeta CDR3 regions were amplified from genomic DNA using the immunoSEQ Assay, a bias-controlled multiplex PCR. The original methods were these. Nucleated cell counts per sample were estimated from amplification of reference gene primers within the assay. Sequence reads were collapsed and filtered to measure the absolute abundance of every unique TCRbeta CDR3 rearrangement. Productive Simpson clonality was computed per sample as the square root of Simpson's diversity index over productive rearrangements. The clones in this table, taken by TCRdb from immuneACCESS, are in-frame only. Not every clone is retained; where verified, under half of the shortfall comes from an unresolved V gene, and the cause of the rest is unknown. From that table come the V and J calls and clone size; the DNA was used to work out D and trimming. For this sample there are about 240,000 clones; around four fifths appear just once. The ten largest clonotypes hold around 6.4% of the sample.

What the authors observed across the whole study: Clinical and demographic metadata were provided uncurated, with the amount varying by source and participant.

Collaborating institutions collected whole blood in K2EDTA tubes following their own protocols. For TCRbeta analysis, collaborator samples were shipped as frozen whole blood, as isolated PBMCs, or as DNA extracted from either sample type. The receptor was isolated from a woman in her sixties with active or convalescent COVID-19. Material: peripheral blood. The V and J genes are TRBV3-1 (or the pseudogene TRBV3-2) and TRBJ2-7; TRBD1 is a weak D gene call, 6 bases matching. The nucleotide sequence is given as TGTGCCAGCAGCGCAGGGGTGGGTATAGGCGAGCAGTACGTC. This translates into CASSAGVGIGEQYV.